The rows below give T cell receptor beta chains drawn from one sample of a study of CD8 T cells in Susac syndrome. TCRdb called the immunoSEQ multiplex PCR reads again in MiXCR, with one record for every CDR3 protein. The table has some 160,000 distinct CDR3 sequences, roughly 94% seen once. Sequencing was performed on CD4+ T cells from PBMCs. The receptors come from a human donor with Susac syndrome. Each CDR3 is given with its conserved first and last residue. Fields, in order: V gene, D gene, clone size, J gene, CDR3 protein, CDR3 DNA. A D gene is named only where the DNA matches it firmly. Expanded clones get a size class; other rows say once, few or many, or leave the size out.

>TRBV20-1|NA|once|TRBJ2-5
CSAWETRRETQYF
TGCAGTGCTTGGGAGACTAGGAGAGAGACCCAGTACTTC
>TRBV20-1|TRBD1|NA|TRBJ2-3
CSAPDRADTQYF
TGCAGTGCTCCCGACAGGGCAGATACGCAGTATTTT
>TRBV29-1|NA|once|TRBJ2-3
CSVESFNGGPTDTQYF
TGCAGCGTTGAATCCTTCAACGGGGGGCCGACAGATACGCAGTATTTT
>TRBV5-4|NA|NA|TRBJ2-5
CASNLSPAWETQYF
TGTGCCAGCAACCTGTCGCCAGCCTGGGAGACCCAGTACTTC
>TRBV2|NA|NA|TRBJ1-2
CASRLGTAHGYTF
TGTGCCAGCAGGCTCGGGACCGCCCATGGCTACACCTTC
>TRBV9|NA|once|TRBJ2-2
CASSVDPPNTGELFF
TGTGCCAGCAGCGTAGATCCCCCGAACACCGGGGAGCTGTTTTTT
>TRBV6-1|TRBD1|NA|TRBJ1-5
CASSPTGEGGNQPQHF
TGTGCCAGCAGTCCGACAGGGGAGGGCGGCAATCAGCCCCAGCATTTT
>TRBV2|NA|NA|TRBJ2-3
CASSEGATTDTQYF
TGTGCCAGCAGTGAAGGGGCCACCACAGATACGCAGTATTTT
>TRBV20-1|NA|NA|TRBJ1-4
CSARAPNVGEKLFF
TGCAGTGCTAGAGCCCCAAACGTTGGTGAAAAACTGTTTTTT
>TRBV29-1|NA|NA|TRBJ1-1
CSAGGRDHLREAFF
TGCAGCGCCGGGGGTCGGGATCACCTTCGGGAAGCTTTCTTT
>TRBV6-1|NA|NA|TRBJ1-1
CASPTESGLAFF
TGTGCCAGCCCCACTGAGTCTGGATTGGCTTTCTTT
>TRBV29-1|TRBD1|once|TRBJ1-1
CSVTGTGNTEAFF
TGCAGCGTAACCGGGACAGGAAACACTGAAGCTTTCTTT
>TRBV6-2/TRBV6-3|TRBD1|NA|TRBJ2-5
CASSPRTGKLETQYF
TGTGCCAGCAGCCCCAGGACAGGGAAATTGGAGACCCAGTACTTC
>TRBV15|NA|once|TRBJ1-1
CATSRDGYNTEAFF
TGTGCCACCAGCAGAGATGGTTATAACACTGAAGCTTTCTTT
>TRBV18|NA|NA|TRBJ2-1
CATRDVTSRAYNEQFF
TGTGCCACCCGGGACGTTACTAGCCGAGCGTACAATGAGCAGTTCTTC
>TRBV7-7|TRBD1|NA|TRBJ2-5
CASSSQRQGWETQYF
TGTGCTAGCAGCTCCCAAAGACAGGGCTGGGAGACCCAGTACTTC
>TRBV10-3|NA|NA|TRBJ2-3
CAITAPGTDTQYF
TGTGCCATCACGGCGCCGGGCACAGATACGCAGTATTTT
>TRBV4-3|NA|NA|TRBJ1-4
CASSLFQSGRDEKLFF
TGCGCCAGCAGCCTTTTCCAGAGCGGCAGGGATGAAAAACTGTTTTTT
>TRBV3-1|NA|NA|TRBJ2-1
CASSQQGLTF
TGTGCCAGCAGCCAACAGGGCCTGACGTTC
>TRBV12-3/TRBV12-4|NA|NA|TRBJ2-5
CASSLMTAQETQYF
TGTGCCAGCAGTTTAATGACAGCTCAAGAGACCCAGTACTTC
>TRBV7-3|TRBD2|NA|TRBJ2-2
CASSLNPPLAGFPGELFF
TGTGCCAGCAGCTTAAATCCCCCGCTAGCGGGGTTCCCCGGGGAGCTGTTTTTT
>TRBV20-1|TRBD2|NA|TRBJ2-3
CSARTSGSTDTQYF
TGCAGTGCTAGGACTAGCGGCTCCACAGATACGCAGTATTTT
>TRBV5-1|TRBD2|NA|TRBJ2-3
CASSSEGTRSTQYF
TGCGCCAGCAGCTCAGAGGGGACTAGATCGACGCAGTATTTT
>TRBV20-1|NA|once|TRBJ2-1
CSAIKAQGYNEQFF
TGCAGTGCTATCAAGGCCCAGGGCTACAATGAGCAGTTCTTC
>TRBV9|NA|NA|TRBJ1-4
CASSVANRDASPGELFF
TGTGCCAGCAGCGTAGCCAATCGGGACGCCTCGCCCGGGGAACTGTTTTTT
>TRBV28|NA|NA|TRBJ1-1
CASHSVGGSAEAFF
TGTGCCAGCCACTCGGTGGGGGGTTCGGCTGAAGCTTTCTTT
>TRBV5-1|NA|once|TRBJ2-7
CASSLEDEQYF
TGCGCCAGCAGCTTGGAGGACGAGCAGTACTTC
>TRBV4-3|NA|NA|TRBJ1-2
CASSQEGNYGYTF
TGCGCCAGCAGCCAAGAGGGCAACTATGGCTACACCTTC
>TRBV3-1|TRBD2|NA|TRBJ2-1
CASSQDASGGYNEQFF
TGTGCCAGCAGCCAAGACGCCAGCGGGGGGTACAATGAGCAGTTCTTC
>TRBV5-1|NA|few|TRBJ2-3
CASSLQEDTQYF
TGCGCCAGCAGCTTGCAAGAAGATACGCAGTATTTT
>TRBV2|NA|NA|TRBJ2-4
CASSPGKHIQYF
TGTGCCAGCAGTCCAGGGAAACACATTCAGTACTTC
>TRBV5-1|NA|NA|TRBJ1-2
CASSLRAGRIGDYGYTF
TGCGCCAGCAGCTTGCGGGCAGGGCGGATTGGGGACTATGGCTACACCTTC
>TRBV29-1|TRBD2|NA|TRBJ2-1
CSVGTSGGAIKQFF
TGCAGCGTTGGGACTAGCGGGGGGGCAATTAAGCAGTTCTTC
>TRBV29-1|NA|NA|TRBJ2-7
CSVEENQGGYEQYF
TGCAGCGTTGAAGAAAATCAAGGAGGTTACGAGCAGTACTTC
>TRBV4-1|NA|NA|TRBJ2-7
CASSQPRGEGEQYF
TGCGCCAGCAGCCAACCCCGTGGAGAGGGCGAGCAGTACTTC
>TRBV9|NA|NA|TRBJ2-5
CALLGRGGETQYF
TGTGCCCTGTTGGGCAGGGGAGGAGAGACCCAGTACTTC
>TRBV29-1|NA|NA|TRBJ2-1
CSARFGGLNNEQFF
TGCAGCGCCCGATTTGGGGGGTTAAACAATGAGCAGTTCTTC
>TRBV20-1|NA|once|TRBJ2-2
CSAQGGRAANTGELFF
TGCAGTGCCCAAGGAGGAAGAGCGGCGAACACCGGGGAGCTGTTTTTT
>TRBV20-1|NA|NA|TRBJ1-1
CSAGEATEAFF
TGCAGTGCTGGGGAAGCCACTGAAGCTTTCTTT
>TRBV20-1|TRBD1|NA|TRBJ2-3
CSARDPGTGRTDTQYF
TGCAGTGCTAGAGACCCCGGGACAGGACGCACAGATACGCAGTATTTT
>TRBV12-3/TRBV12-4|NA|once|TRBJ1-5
CASRADRYQPQHF
TGTGCCAGCAGGGCAGACAGGTATCAGCCCCAGCATTTT
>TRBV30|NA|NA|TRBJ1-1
CAASGTGLVAFF
TGTGCCGCTTCCGGGACCGGTCTCGTCGCTTTCTTT
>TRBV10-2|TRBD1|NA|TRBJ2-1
CASTEGQIQFF
TGCGCCAGCACCGAGGGACAGATACAGTTCTTC
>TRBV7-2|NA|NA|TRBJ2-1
CASSLALSEPQQFF
TGTGCCAGCAGCTTAGCGCTTTCGGAGCCCCAGCAGTTCTTC
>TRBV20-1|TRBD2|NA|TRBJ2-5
CSASHPLGSGGETQYF
TGCAGTGCTAGCCATCCCCTCGGTAGCGGGGGAGAGACCCAGTACTTC
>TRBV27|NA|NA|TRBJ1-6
CASRANLNSPLHF
TGTGCCAGCAGAGCAAATCTTAATTCACCCCTCCACTTT
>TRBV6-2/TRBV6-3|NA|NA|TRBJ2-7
CASRRGTESGEQYF
TGTGCCAGCAGAAGAGGGACCGAGTCTGGCGAGCAGTACTTC